This TCR beta chain was recovered during a study of tumor and adjacent non-tumor tissue in lung cancer. A modified ARM-PCR protocol with three rounds of nested PCR amplified TCRbeta. TCRdb re-called the multiplex PCR reads through MiXCR, storing one row per CDR3 protein. The top ten clones hold 40% to 45% of a sample with about 67,000 distinct CDR3 sequences, around 76% of them seen once. Ten or more counts support this clonotype. CDR3 length equals 14 residues. Germline V gene data show CDR1 as MNHNS and CDR2 as SASEGT. V lost 1 base to trimming and J lost 0 bases; unmatched junction nucleotides: 0. This sample's RNA came from whole unsorted tissue. This non-tumor lung sample came from over 3 cm beyond the tumor edge.

This clonotype was sampled from a man aged 60 to 75 with non-small cell lung cancer. What was sequenced was distant non-tumor lung tissue. The chain links TRBV6-1 to TRBJ2-7; 7 nucleotides align to TRBD1. The CDR3 loop reads CASSEGDSSYEQYF. Here the CDR3 DNA reads TGTGCCAGCAGTGAAGGGGACAGCTCCTACGAGCAGTACTTC.